Included here is one TCR beta chain sequence, with context. Its specific antigen is unknown. Base qualities are not provided; no much larger clone lies one nucleotide away. Every donor was a healthy Caucasian. The twin cohort comprised three pairs of female monozygotic twins, all aged about 18 to 30 years. Using Miltenyi CD45RO+ enrichment and human naive T-cell isolation kits, memory (CD45RO+) and naive T cells were isolated from PBMC. To prepare the library, 5' RACE was applied. Sequencer: Illumina HiSeq 2000. Template switching added a universal primer binding site, and the final cDNA carried a unique molecular identifier that allowed TCR cDNA molecules to be counted accurately. Specific primers in the conserved constant-segment region were used to synthesize first-strand cDNA for the TCR alpha and beta chains. To control for contamination, every cDNA library was double barcoded, receiving both a SMART-Mk sample barcode and Illumina barcodes. Two successive PCR steps introduced TruSeq adapter sequences along with Illumina sample barcodes. TCR alpha and beta cDNA libraries were sequenced on the Illumina HiSeq platform with custom primers. The authors processed their data as follows. MiGEC processed the raw reads to extract unique molecular identifiers, while MiXCR was used to determine the CDR3 positions. For each individual, recombination models were inferred using an EM algorithm with the repgenHMM and IGoR tools. The tcR package in R was used for shared clonotype analysis, with sharing normalized by the product of cloneset sizes. To study raw recombination free of thymic and clonal selection effects, out-of-frame nonproductive sequences were analyzed. TCRdb reran the public reads through fastp at Q25 and MiXCR, keeping productive beta chains. Entries that share a CDR3 protein sequence are merged under the most common genes and DNA. It is TCRdb's table, rather than the study itself, that gives the V and J calls and clone size. The sample includes 210,000 or so distinct CDR3 sequences, with approximately 8.3% observed a single time. 1.9% of the sample is in the top ten clones.

The data originate from a study of identical twins (TCRdb year 2016). About the full investigation: To test whether fetal clonotypes persist, this study deep-sequenced TCR alpha and beta repertoires from monozygotic twins, from unrelated adults of various ages, and from cord blood. Replicate twin experiments were performed at different times using different library preparation protocols to rule out contamination.

What the research found in general, with its limitations: A weaker excess of twin sharing was found in beta out-of-frame sequences because the signal-to-noise ratio was lowered by fewer shared sequences. Compared with coincidental sharing between unrelated individuals, out-of-frame TCR alpha sequences shared between twins showed an excess of sequences with low generation probability. Abundant cord blood beta clonotypes carried fewer insertions; young adult naive repertoires showed a weaker similar trend, while memory repertoires showed none. Out-of-frame TCR alpha sharing in monozygotic twins was systematically underestimated by recombination models, whereas sharing between unrelated individuals was in agreement with the recombination models. Zero-insertion analyses could be partly confounded by invariant T cells such as MAIT and iNKT, though diverse VJ usage argued against such confounding for most clonotypes. Because the same donors could not be followed over many years, the conclusions depended on cross-sectional statistical analysis.

These records were also assigned to another study, of yellow fever vaccine responses in identical twins. As noted in the second study: The T cell response to vaccination in identical twins was reported by the authors to appear partly convergent and partly personalized. The study precisely tracked vaccine-responding T cell clones in identical twins.

This clonotype was sampled from a woman aged 18-35 years in good health. The sequenced material came from memory (CD45RO+) T cells sorted from blood. Interpreted using the paper, the cell subset or site label stands for: CD45RO+ enriched T cells.

The sequenced DNA: TGTGCCAGCAGCCCCTTGGGACAGGGGGCGAATGAGCAGTTCTTC. Its protein product is CASSPLGQGANEQFF. The sequence is built from TRBV11-3 and TRBJ2-1, with 12 bases matching TRBD1. There are 15 amino acids in the CDR3, from cysteine to phenylalanine inclusive. The read is trimmed to its CDR3 DNA, 45 bases read in frame from base 1. As encoded in the germline V gene, CDR1 is SGHNT while CDR2 is YENEEA. At the junction V is shortened by 5 bases and J by 7 bases; bases outside the gene matches: 6.